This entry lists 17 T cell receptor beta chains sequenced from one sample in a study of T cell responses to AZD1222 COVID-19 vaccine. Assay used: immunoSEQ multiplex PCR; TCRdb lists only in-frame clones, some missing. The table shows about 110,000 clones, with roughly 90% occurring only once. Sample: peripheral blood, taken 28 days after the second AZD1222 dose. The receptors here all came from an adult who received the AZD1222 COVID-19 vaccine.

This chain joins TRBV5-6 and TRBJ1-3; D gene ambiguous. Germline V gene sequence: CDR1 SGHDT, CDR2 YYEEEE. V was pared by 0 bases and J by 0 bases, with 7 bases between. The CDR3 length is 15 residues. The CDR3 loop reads CASSLAAVSGNTIYF. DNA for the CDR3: TGTGCCAGCAGCTTGGCCGCGGTCTCTGGAAACACCATATATTTT.

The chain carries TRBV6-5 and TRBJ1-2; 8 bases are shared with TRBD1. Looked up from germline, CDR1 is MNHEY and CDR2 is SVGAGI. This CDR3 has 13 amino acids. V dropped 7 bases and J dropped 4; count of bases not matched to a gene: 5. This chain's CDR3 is CASKPGTGYGYTF. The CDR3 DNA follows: TGTGCCAGCAAACCCGGGACAGGCTATGGCTACACCTTC.

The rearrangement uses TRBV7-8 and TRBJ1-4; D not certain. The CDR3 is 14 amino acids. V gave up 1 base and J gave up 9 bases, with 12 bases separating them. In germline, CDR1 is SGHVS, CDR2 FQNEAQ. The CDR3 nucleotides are TGTGCCAGCAGCTTAGGGCAGCCGAGCCAAAAACTGTTTTTT. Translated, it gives CASSLGQPSQKLFF.

CDR3 amino acids: CASSRTAEAFF. As DNA, the CDR3 is TGTGCCAGCAGTCGGACAGCTGAAGCTTTCTTT. J is TRBJ1-1 and V is TRBV12-3 or TRBV12-4; TRBD1 is a possible D gene (6 bases). The CDR3 covers 11 residues. V was pared by 5 bases and J by 6 bases, with 7 bases between.

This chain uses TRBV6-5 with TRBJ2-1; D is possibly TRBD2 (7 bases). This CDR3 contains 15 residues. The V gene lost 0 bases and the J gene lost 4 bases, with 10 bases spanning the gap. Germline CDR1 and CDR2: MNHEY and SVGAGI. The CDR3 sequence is CASSYSGGQYNEQFF. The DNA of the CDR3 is TGTGCCAGCAGTTACTCCGGGGGGCAATACAATGAGCAGTTCTTC.

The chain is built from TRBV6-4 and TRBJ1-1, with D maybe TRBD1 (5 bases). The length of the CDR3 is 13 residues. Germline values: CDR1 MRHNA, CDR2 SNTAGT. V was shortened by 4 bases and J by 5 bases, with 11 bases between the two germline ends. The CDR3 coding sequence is TGTGCCAGCAGTGCCAGGGCGGGGACTGAAGCTTTCTTT. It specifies CASSARAGTEAFF.

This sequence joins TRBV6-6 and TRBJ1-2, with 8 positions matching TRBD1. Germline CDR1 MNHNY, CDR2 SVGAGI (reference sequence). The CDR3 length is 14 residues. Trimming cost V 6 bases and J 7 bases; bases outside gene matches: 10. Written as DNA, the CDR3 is TGTGCCAGCAGACCGGCTAGTACAGGGGGTGGCTACACCTTC. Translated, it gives CASRPASTGGGYTF.

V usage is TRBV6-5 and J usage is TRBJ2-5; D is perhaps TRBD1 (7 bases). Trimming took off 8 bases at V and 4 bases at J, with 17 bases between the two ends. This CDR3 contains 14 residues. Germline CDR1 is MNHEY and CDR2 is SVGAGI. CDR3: CASHQGGRGETQYF. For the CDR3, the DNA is TGTGCCAGCCACCAGGGGGGTAGGGGAGAGACCCAGTACTTC.

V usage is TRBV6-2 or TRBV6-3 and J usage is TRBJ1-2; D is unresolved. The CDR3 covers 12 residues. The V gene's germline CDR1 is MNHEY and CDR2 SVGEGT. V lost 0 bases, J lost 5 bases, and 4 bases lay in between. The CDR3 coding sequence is TGTGCCAGCAGTTACTCCGAGTATGGCTACACCTTC. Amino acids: CASSYSEYGYTF.

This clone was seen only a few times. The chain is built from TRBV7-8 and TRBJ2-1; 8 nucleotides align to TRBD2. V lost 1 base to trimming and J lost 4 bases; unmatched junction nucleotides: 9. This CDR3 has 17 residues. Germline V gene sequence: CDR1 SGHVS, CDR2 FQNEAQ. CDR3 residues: CASSLEGSGNPYNEQFF. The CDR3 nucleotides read TGTGCCAGCAGCTTAGAAGGTAGCGGGAACCCATACAATGAGCAGTTCTTC.

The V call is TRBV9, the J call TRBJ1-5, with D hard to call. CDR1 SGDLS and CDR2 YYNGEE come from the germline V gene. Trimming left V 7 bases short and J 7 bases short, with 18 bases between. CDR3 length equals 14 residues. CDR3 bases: TGTGCCAGCTGGGAAACACCGGGGAGGCAGCCCCAGCATTTT. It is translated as CASWETPGRQPQHF.

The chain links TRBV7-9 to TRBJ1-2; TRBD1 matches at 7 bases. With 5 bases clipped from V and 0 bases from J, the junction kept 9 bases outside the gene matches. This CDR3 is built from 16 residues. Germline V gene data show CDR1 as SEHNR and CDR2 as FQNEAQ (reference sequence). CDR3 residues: CASSTKTGSANYGYTF. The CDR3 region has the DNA TGTGCCAGCAGCACCAAGACAGGGAGTGCTAACTATGGCTACACCTTC. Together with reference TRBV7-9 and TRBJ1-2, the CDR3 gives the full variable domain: DTGVSQNPRHKITKRGQNVTFRCDPISEHNRLYWYRQTLGQGPEFLTYFQNEAQLEKSRLLSDRFSAERPKGSFSTLEIQRTEQGDSAMYLCASSTKTGSANYGYTFGSGTRLTVV.

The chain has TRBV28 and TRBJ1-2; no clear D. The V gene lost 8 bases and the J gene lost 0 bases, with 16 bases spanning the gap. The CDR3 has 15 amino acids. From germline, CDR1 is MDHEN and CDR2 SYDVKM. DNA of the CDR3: TGTGCCAGCCACCACCCGGGCCTAGCTAACTATGGCTACACCTTC. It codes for CASHHPGLANYGYTF.

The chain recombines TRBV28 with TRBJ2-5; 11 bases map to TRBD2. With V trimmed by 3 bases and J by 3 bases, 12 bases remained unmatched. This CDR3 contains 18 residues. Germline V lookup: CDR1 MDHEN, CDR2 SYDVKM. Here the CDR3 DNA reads TGTGCCAGCAGTTTTCCTCCCAATAGCGGGAGGGTAGAAGAGACCCAGTACTTC. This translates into CASSFPPNSGRVEETQYF.

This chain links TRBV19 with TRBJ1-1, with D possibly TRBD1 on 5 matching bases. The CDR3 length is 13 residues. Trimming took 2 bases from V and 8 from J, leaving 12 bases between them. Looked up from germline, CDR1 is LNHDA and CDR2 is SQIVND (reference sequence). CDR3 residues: CASSIMGQVEAFF. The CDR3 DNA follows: TGTGCCAGTAGTATAATGGGGCAGGTCGAAGCTTTCTTT.

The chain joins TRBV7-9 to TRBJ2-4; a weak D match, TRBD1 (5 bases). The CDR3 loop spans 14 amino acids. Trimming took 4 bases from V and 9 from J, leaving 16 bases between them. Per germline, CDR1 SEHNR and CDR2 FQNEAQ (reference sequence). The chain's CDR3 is CASSSLTRQGIQYF. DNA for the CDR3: TGTGCCAGCAGCTCCTTGACCCGGCAGGGCATTCAGTACTTC.

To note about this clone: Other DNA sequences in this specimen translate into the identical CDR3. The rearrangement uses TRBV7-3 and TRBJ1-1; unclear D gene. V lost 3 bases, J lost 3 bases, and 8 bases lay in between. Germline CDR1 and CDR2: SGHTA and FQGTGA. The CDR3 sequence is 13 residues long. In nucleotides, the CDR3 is TGTGCCAGCAGCTTCACCGGCGACACTGAAGCTTTCTTT. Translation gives CASSFTGDTEAFF.